This entry describes one T cell receptor beta chain. The antigen remains unidentified. The sample is drawn from a study of T cell responses to AZD1222 COVID-19 vaccine. Study-level points and caveats: The repertoires were collected only after the peak T cell response.

This table comes from immunoSEQ multiplex PCR, and its TCRdb copy is limited to in-frame clones, with some not included. The sample holds about 70,000 clones, approximately 86% seen once. This CDR3 contains 13 residues. V gave up 3 bases and J gave up 4 bases; unmatched junction bases: 1. V is TRBV12-3 or TRBV12-4 and J is TRBJ2-7, with 9 bases matching TRBD1. Here the sequenced sample was peripheral blood, taken on day 0 of MenACWY control vaccination. The receptor was derived from an adult in good health. Written as DNA, the CDR3 is TGTGCCAGCAGTTTGACAGGGGGGTACGAGCAGTACTTC. Its translation: CASSLTGGYEQYF.